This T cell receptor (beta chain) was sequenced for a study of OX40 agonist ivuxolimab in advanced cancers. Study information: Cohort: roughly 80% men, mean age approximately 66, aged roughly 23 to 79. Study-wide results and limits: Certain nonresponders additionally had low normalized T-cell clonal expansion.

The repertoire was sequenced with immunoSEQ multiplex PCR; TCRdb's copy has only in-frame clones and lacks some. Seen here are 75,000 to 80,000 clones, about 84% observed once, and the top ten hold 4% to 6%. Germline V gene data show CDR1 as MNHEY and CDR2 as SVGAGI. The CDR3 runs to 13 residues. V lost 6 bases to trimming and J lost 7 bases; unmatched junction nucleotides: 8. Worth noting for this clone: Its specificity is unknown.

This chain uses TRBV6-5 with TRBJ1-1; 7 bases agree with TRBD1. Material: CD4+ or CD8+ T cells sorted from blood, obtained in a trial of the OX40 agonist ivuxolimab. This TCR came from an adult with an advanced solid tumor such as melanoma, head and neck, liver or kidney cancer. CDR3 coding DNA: TGTGCCAGCAGCGCCCGGACAGGAGATGAAGCTTTCTTT. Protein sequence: CASSARTGDEAFF.